The 11 T cell receptor beta chains given below trace back to one sample, sequenced in a study of PD-L1 blockade in urothelial cancer. This sample's time point: pretreatment peripheral blood. Data came from immunoSEQ multiplex PCR; TCRdb stores just in-frame clones and leaves some out. The sample lists tens of thousands of clones, around 81% occurring once. The specimen was PBMCs, collected around atezolizumab (anti-PD-L1) treatment. The receptors here all came from a man between 65 and 79 years old with urothelial cancer.

This chain links TRBV5-1 with TRBJ1-3; possibly TRBD1 for D (6 bases). V lost 1 base, J lost 1 base, and 6 bases lay in between. Germline lookup yields CDR1 SGHRS and CDR2 YFSETQ. This CDR3 spans 14 amino acids. The CDR3: CASSLTGSGNTIYF. Written as DNA, the CDR3 is TGCGCCAGCAGCTTGACAGGGTCTGGAAACACCATATATTTT.

The chain carries TRBV28 and TRBJ1-1; possibly TRBD1 for D (5 bases). The V gene lost 3 bases and the J gene lost 9 bases, with 8 bases spanning the gap. This CDR3 has 11 amino acids. CDR1 is MDHEN and CDR2 is SYDVKM in the germline V gene. CDR3 nucleotides: TGTGCCAGCAGTTTGGACAAGAAAGCTTTCTTT. Encoded protein: CASSLDKKAFF.

The rearrangement links TRBV4-1 to TRBJ2-5; 10 bases line up with TRBD2. CDR1 and CDR2 (germline): MGHRA, YSYEKL. CDR3 length: 18 amino acids. The V and J ends lost 3 bases and 5 bases, in that order; junction bases with no gene match: 15. For the CDR3, the DNA is TGCGCCAGCAGCCAGGGAATCCTACCGGGACTAGCGCGGGAGACCCAGTACTTC. This gives the protein CASSQGILPGLARETQYF.

J is TRBJ1-4 and V is TRBV10-2; 8 nucleotides match TRBD1. The CDR3 sequence is 15 residues long. Germline V lookup: CDR1 WSHSY, CDR2 SAAADI. The J segment lost 6 bases and the V segment lost 7 bases, leaving 10 bases of the junction unmatched. CDR3 sequence: CASTGGQGAYEKLFF. Written as DNA, the CDR3 is TGCGCCAGCACGGGGGGCCAGGGGGCTTATGAAAAACTGTTTTTT.

J is TRBJ2-3 and V is TRBV5-4, with D unclear. The CDR3 sequence is 15 residues long. The V gene's germline CDR1 is SGHNT and CDR2 YYREEE (reference sequence). Trimming took 0 bases from V and 0 from J, leaving 8 bases between them. The DNA for the CDR3 is TGTGCCAGCAGCTTGGGGCTCACCAGCACAGATACGCAGTATTTT. This gives the protein CASSLGLTSTDTQYF.

The chain is built from TRBV19 and TRBJ1-2, with no clear D. The CDR3 is made up of 14 amino acids. V lost 3 bases, J lost 4 bases, and 12 bases lay in between. Germline V lookup: CDR1 LNHDA, CDR2 SQIVND (reference sequence). In DNA, the CDR3 is TGTGCCAGTAGTATCCCCCGAGGAGTCTATGGCTACACCTTC. It translates to CASSIPRGVYGYTF. Looking up the rest from reference TRBV19 and TRBJ1-2 gives the full variable domain: DGGITQSPKYLFRKEGQNVTLSCEQNLNHDAMYWYRQDPGQGLRLIYYSQIVNDFQKGDIAEGYSVSREKKESFPLTVTSAQKNPTAFYLCASSIPRGVYGYTFGSGTRLTVV.

The J gene is TRBJ2-1, the V gene TRBV5-8, with 12 nucleotides matching TRBD2. The CDR3 is 18 amino acids. Trimming at V came to 3 bases and at J to 5 bases, leaving 12 bases not matched to a gene. CDR1 and CDR2 (germline): SGHTS, YDEGEE. CDR3 residues: CASSWMTSGRTLHNEQFF. CDR3 in DNA: TGTGCCAGCAGCTGGATGACTAGCGGGAGAACACTCCACAATGAGCAGTTCTTC.

This clone has only one observation. V is TRBV5-4 and J is TRBJ1-4; TRBD1 is a possible D gene (6 bases). The CDR3 has 14 residues. Trimming cost V 4 bases and J 0 bases, with 7 bases left between them. CDR1 is SGHNT and CDR2 is YYREEE in the germline V gene (reference sequence). Written as DNA, the CDR3 is TGTGCCAGCAGCAAGGGGGCAACTAATGAAAAACTGTTTTTT. It encodes CASSKGATNEKLFF.

This clone was found a few times. The chain couples TRBV5-1 to TRBJ2-7, with a possible D match to TRBD2 (6 bases). The CDR3 extends over 15 amino acids. Germline CDR1 is SGHRS and CDR2 is YFSETQ. V gave up 0 bases and J gave up 4 bases, with 14 bases separating them. CDR3 amino acids: CASSLDGSGYYEQYF. The CDR3, as DNA: TGCGCCAGCAGCTTGGACGGGAGCGGGTATTACGAGCAGTACTTC.

This sequence joins TRBV28 and TRBJ2-7; D perhaps matches TRBD1 (5 bases). Germline V gene sequence: CDR1 MDHEN, CDR2 SYDVKM. V dropped 2 bases and J dropped 0 bases, with 5 bases sitting between them. This CDR3 is built from 13 residues. The CDR3 nucleotides are TGTGCCAGCAGTTTAGACAGCTCCTACGAGCAGTACTTC. Protein: CASSLDSSYEQYF. The whole variable domain, filled in from reference TRBV28 and TRBJ2-7, reads DVKVTQSSRYLVKRTGEKVFLECVQDMDHENMFWYRQDPGLGLRLIYFSYDVKMKEKGDIPEGYSVSREKKERFSLILESASTNQTSMYLCASSLDSSYEQYFGPGTRLTVT.

The chain joins TRBV4-2 to TRBJ2-5; 11 bases are a match to TRBD2. Germline V gene sequence: CDR1 LGHNA, CDR2 YNFKEQ. The CDR3 length is 17 residues. V lost 4 bases, J lost 5 bases, and 12 bases stayed unmatched. This chain's CDR3 is CASSRESRLAGRETQYF. The CDR3 nucleotides read TGTGCCAGCAGCCGGGAGTCAAGACTAGCGGGAAGGGAGACCCAGTACTTC.